This TCR beta chain derives from a study of blood T cells in healthy people across ages. Findings of the study overall: Those diversity estimates obtained from one million T cells were thought to be underestimates.

V gave up 5 bases and J gave up 8 bases; unmatched junction bases: 18. The CDR3 has 17 residues. For the second PCR, which ran for roughly 7 to 11 cycles, a sample-barcoded 5' primer and a J-beta primer mix were used. TCRdb reanalysed the 5' RACE reads using MiXCR and keeps one entry per CDR3 protein. The sample has around 1,500,000 distinct CDR3 sequences, roughly 28% seen once. A few counts support this clonotype. Its target is not known. This sequence was found in a woman in her 30s in good health. This chain connects TRBV12-3 or TRBV12-4 to TRBJ2-1; the match to TRBD2 covers 7 bases. Sequenced: blood. DNA of the CDR3: TGTGCCAGCAGTCCCCACCCGGGGGGAGGGCCCCTCGATGAGCAGTTCTTC. As protein: CASSPHPGGGPLDEQFF.